This T cell receptor (beta chain) came from a study of blood T cell repertoires in COVID-19. About the research overall: Samples of COVID-19 (acute and convalescent) were obtained from the United States, Italy and Spain.

The germline V gene has CDR1 MDHEN and CDR2 SYDVKM. V was pared by 10 bases and J by 4 bases, with 14 bases of the junction left unmatched. The length of the CDR3 is 16 residues. Those enrolled in Seattle joined during active infection and were followed longitudinally afterward. Original processing notes: The authors estimated nucleated cell counts from reference gene primer amplification. Measured with immunoSEQ multiplex PCR; TCRdb has only the in-frame clones, and not every one. That table gives V, J and clone size, and the DNA gave D and trimming. The sample comprises about 100,000 clones, over 85% of which are singletons, and 1.5% to 2% rests with the top ten.

The rearrangement links TRBV28 to TRBJ1-2; 11 bases are shared with TRBD1. The sequencing sample was made of peripheral blood. The clonotype originates from a woman aged 45-65 years with COVID-19, enrolled during active disease. This chain's CDR3 is CATLPGQGVSIYGYTF. The CDR3, as DNA: TGTGCCACCCTCCCGGGACAGGGGGTTTCAATCTATGGCTACACCTTC.